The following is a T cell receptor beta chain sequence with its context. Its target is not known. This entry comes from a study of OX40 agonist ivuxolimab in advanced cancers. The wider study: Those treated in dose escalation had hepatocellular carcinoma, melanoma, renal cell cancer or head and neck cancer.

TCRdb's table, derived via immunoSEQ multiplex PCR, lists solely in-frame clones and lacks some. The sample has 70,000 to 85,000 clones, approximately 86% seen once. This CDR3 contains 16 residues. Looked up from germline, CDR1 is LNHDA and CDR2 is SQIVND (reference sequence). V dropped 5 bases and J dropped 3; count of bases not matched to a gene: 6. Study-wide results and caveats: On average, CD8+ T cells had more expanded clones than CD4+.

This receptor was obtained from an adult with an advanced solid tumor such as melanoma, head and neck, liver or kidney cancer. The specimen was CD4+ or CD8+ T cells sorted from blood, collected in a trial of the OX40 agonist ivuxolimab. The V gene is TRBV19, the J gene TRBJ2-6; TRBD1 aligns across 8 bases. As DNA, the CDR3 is TGTGCCAGTAGTCGGCGACAGGGGATTGGGGCCAACGTCCTGACTTTC. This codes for CASSRRQGIGANVLTF. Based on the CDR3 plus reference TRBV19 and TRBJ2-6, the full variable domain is DGGITQSPKYLFRKEGQNVTLSCEQNLNHDAMYWYRQDPGQGLRLIYYSQIVNDFQKGDIAEGYSVSREKKESFPLTVTSAQKNPTAFYLCASSRRQGIGANVLTFGAGSRLTVL.